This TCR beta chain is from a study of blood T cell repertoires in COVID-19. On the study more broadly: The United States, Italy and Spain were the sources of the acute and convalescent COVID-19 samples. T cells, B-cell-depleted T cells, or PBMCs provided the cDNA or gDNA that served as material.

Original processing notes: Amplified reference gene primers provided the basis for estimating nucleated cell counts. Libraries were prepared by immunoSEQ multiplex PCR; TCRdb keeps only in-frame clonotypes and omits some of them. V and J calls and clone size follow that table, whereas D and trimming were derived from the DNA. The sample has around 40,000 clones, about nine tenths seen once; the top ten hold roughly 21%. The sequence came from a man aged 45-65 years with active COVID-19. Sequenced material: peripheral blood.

DNA of the CDR3: TGTGCCAGCACGGGTAGCCGGACTGAAGCTTTCTTT. As protein: CASTGSRTEAFF. The chain employs TRBV2 and TRBJ1-1; D gene uncertain. The CDR3 consists of 12 residues. Germline V gives CDR1 SNHLY, CDR2 FYNNEI. The V end lost 7 bases, the J end lost 5 bases, and 11 bases lay between the germline ends.